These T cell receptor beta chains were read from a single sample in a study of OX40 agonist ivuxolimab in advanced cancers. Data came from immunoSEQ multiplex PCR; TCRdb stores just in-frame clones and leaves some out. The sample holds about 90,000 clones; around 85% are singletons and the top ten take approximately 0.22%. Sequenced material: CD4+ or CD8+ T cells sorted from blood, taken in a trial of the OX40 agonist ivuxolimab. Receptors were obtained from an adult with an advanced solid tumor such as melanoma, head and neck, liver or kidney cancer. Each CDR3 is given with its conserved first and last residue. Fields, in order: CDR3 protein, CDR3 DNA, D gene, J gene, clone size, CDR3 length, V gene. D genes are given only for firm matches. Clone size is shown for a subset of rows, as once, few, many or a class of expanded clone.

CASSRSGGGTGQFF | TGTGCCAGCAGTCGAAGCGGAGGGGGAACCGGGCAGTTCTTC | NA | TRBJ2-1 | NA | 14 | TRBV6-5
CASSQAQYYGYTF | TGTGCCAGCAGCCAAGCCCAATACTATGGCTACACCTTC | NA | TRBJ1-2 | NA | 13 | TRBV28
CAISETQGSYTF | TGTGCCATCAGTGAAACGCAGGGGAGCTACACCTTC | NA | TRBJ1-2 | few | 12 | TRBV10-3
CASSLAPSNYYEQYF | TGCGCCAGCAGCTTGGCCCCTAGTAACTACTACGAGCAGTACTTC | NA | TRBJ2-7 | NA | 15 | TRBV5-1
CASSGRQGRTEAFF | TGTGCCAGCAGTGGTCGACAGGGTAGGACTGAAGCTTTCTTT | TRBD1 | TRBJ1-1 | NA | 14 | TRBV25-1
CASRRVYEQYF | TGTGCCAGCAGGCGGGTGTACGAGCAGTACTTC | NA | TRBJ2-7 | once | 11 | TRBV28
CASSPGTVQETQYF | TGTGCCAGCAGCCCAGGGACGGTCCAAGAGACCCAGTACTTC | NA | TRBJ2-5 | NA | 14 | TRBV7-6
CAIRDRGSNQPQHF | TGTGCCATCAGGGACAGGGGAAGCAATCAGCCCCAGCATTTT | TRBD1 | TRBJ1-5 | NA | 14 | TRBV28
CASKGQGPYEQYF | TGTGCCAGCAAAGGACAGGGGCCATACGAGCAGTACTTC | TRBD1 | TRBJ2-7 | NA | 13 | TRBV2
CASNNHNEQFF | TGTGCCAGCAACAACCACAATGAGCAGTTCTTC | NA | TRBJ2-1 | NA | 11 | TRBV2
CSVASGGAEGYNEQFF | TGCAGCGTGGCTAGCGGCGGGGCGGAGGGCTACAATGAGCAGTTCTTC | TRBD2 | TRBJ2-1 | once | 16 | TRBV29-1
CASSKGHRDRVSNEQFF | TGTGCCAGCAGTAAAGGGCATAGGGACAGGGTTTCGAATGAGCAGTTCTTC | TRBD1 | TRBJ2-1 | once | 17 | TRBV27
CASSLARTGVYMNTEAFF | TGCGCCAGCAGCCTCGCCCGGACAGGGGTCTACATGAACACTGAAGCTTTCTTT | TRBD1 | TRBJ1-1 | few | 18 | TRBV4-3
CASSEDQGPHFF | TGTGCCAGCAGTGAAGACCAGGGACCGCATTTCTTC | NA | TRBJ2-1 | NA | 12 | TRBV2
CASSSLDRAGQPQHF | TGTGCCAGCAGCTCCCTGGACAGGGCGGGTCAGCCCCAGCATTTT | TRBD1 | TRBJ1-5 | NA | 15 | TRBV5-6
CSGGLNEKLFF | TGCAGTGGGGGATTGAATGAAAAACTGTTTTTT | NA | TRBJ1-4 | NA | 11 | TRBV20-1
CASSLSGSHNEQFF | TGTGCCAGCTCTCTTTCCGGAAGTCACAATGAGCAGTTCTTC | NA | TRBJ2-1 | NA | 14 | TRBV18
CAISTSGTSGRGGRHIQYF | TGTGCCATCAGTACTTCCGGGACTAGCGGGCGAGGTGGGAGACACATTCAGTACTTC | TRBD2 | TRBJ2-4 | NA | 19 | TRBV10-3
CASSLMGGSEPQHF | TGCGCCAGCAGCTTGATGGGGGGCTCGGAGCCCCAGCATTTT | NA | TRBJ1-5 | once | 14 | TRBV5-1
CASSPRTVGANEQYF | TGTGCCAGCTCGCCCCGGACGGTGGGCGCCAACGAGCAGTACTTC | NA | TRBJ2-7 | NA | 15 | TRBV18
CASRLTGPNEKLFF | TGTGCCAGTAGACTGACGGGACCTAATGAAAAACTGTTTTTT | NA | TRBJ1-4 | NA | 14 | TRBV19
CASSPGQGATDEQFF | TGCGCCAGCAGCCCCGGACAGGGGGCAACCGATGAGCAGTTCTTC | TRBD1 | TRBJ2-1 | NA | 15 | TRBV5-1
CASSKGPGNTIYF | TGCGCCAGCAGCAAGGGCCCAGGAAACACCATATATTTT | NA | TRBJ1-3 | NA | 13 | TRBV5-1
CASSPRTGINEKLFF | TGTGCCAGCAGCCCACGGACAGGGATTAATGAAAAACTGTTTTTT | TRBD1 | TRBJ1-4 | NA | 15 | TRBV9
CASSVGRKETQYF | TGTGCCAGCAGCGTTGGTCGGAAAGAGACCCAGTACTTC | NA | TRBJ2-5 | NA | 13 | TRBV9
CASTPGPGQGQPQHF | TGTGCCAGCACCCCGGGCCCCGGGCAGGGTCAGCCCCAGCATTTT | NA | TRBJ1-5 | NA | 15 | TRBV7-2
CASNPGRGVTDTQYF | TGTGCCAGCAATCCAGGGAGAGGAGTCACAGATACGCAGTATTTT | NA | TRBJ2-3 | NA | 15 | TRBV6-5
CASSSILNSPLHF | TGTGCCAGCAGTTCAATACTTAATTCACCCCTCCACTTT | NA | TRBJ1-6 | NA | 13 | TRBV27
CASSIDHRPPDYGYTF | TGTGCCAGTAGTATAGATCATAGACCGCCGGACTATGGCTACACCTTC | NA | TRBJ1-2 | NA | 16 | TRBV19
CASSPALAGTADTQYF | TGCGCCAGCAGTCCCGCGCTAGCGGGGACGGCAGATACGCAGTATTTT | TRBD2 | TRBJ2-3 | NA | 16 | TRBV5-1
CASSLGQGIDTQYF | TGTGCCAGCAGCTTAGGGCAGGGCATAGATACGCAGTATTTT | NA | TRBJ2-3 | NA | 14 | TRBV7-6
CASSSKTGANVLTF | TGTGCCAGCAGTTCCAAAACTGGGGCCAACGTCCTGACTTTC | NA | TRBJ2-6 | NA | 14 | TRBV28